The table lists the clone carrying this T cell receptor (beta chain) with a few counts. Its antigen is undetermined. These data originate in a study of blood T cells in healthy people across ages. Study details: With template switching, about one barcoded beta molecule was captured per two T cells.

The CDR3 is made up of 15 amino acids. Trimming took 1 base from V and 4 from J, leaving 11 bases between them. The germline V gene has CDR1 SEHNR and CDR2 FQNEAQ (reference sequence). Study-wide results and limits: Estimates based on one million T cells were treated as lower bounds.

PCR was performed a second time for about 7 to 12 cycles using a sample-barcoded 5' primer and a J-beta primer mix. From the 5' RACE reads, TCRdb called clonotypes with MiXCR, one entry per CDR3 protein. Counted here are roughly 1.5 million distinct CDR3 sequences, 35% to 45% occurring once; the ten biggest clones make up roughly 3.7%. Material: blood. The V and J genes are TRBV7-9 and TRBJ1-5; possible D gene TRBD1, 5 bases. The TCR comes from a woman aged 18 to 35 in good health. This CDR3 is CASSLGVRENQPQHF. The CDR3 DNA is TGTGCCAGCAGCTTAGGGGTCAGGGAAAATCAGCCCCAGCATTTT.